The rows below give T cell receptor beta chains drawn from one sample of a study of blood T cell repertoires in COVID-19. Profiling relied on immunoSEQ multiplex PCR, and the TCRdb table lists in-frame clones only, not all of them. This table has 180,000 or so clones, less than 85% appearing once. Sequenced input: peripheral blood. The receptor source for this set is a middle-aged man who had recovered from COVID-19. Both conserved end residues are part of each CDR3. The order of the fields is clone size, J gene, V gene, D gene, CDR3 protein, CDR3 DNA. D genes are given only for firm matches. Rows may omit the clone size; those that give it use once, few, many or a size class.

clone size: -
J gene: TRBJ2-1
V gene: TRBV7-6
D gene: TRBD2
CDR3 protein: CASSHGLAGEQFF
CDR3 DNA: TGTGCCAGCAGCCACGGACTAGCCGGAGAGCAGTTCTTC

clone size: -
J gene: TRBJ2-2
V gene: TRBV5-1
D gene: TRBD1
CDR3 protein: CASSLLGGEAGELFF
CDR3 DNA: TGCGCCAGCAGCTTGCTAGGGGGCGAGGCCGGGGAGCTGTTTTTT

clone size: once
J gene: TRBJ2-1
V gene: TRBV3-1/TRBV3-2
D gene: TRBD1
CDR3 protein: CASSQNRGLMFF
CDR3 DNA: TGTGCCAGCAGCCAGAACAGGGGGCTGATGTTCTTC

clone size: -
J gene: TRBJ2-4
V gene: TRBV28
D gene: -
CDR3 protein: CASSTPLLAKNIQYF
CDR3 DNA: TGTGCCAGCAGCACTCCGTTACTAGCCAAAAACATTCAGTACTTC

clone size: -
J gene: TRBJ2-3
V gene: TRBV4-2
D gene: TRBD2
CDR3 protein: CASSQGASGSAADTQYF
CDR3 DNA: TGTGCCAGCAGCCAAGGGGCCAGCGGGAGTGCGGCAGATACGCAGTATTTT

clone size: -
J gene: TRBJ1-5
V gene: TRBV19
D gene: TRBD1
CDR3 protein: CASSTTGGFNQPQHF
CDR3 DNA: TGTGCCAGTAGTACAACAGGGGGATTCAATCAGCCCCAGCATTTT

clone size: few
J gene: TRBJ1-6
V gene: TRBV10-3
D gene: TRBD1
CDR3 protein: CAIAGTGQAPLHF
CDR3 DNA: TGTGCCATCGCGGGGACAGGCCAAGCACCCCTCCACTTT

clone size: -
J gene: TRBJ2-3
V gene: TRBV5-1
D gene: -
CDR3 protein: CASSLRWGLTSTDTQYF
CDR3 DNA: TGCGCCAGCAGCTTGAGGTGGGGACTCACTAGCACAGATACGCAGTATTTT

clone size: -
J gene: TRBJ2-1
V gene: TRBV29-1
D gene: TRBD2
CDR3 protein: CSVGLAGGYNEQFF
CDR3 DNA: TGCAGCGTGGGGCTAGCGGGAGGATACAATGAGCAGTTCTTC

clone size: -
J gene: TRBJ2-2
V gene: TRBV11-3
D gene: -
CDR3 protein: CASSQRRGGAGELFF
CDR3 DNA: TGTGCCAGCAGCCAAAGGAGGGGCGGCGCCGGGGAGCTGTTTTTT

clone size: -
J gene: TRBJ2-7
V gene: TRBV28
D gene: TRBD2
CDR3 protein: CASSPSYGSGYHYEQYF
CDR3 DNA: TGTGCCAGCAGCCCGAGTTATGGTAGCGGGTACCATTACGAGCAGTACTTC

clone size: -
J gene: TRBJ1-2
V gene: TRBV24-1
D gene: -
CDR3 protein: CATRVEFTTNYGYTF
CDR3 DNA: TGTGCCACCAGGGTCGAGTTTACGACTAACTATGGCTACACCTTC

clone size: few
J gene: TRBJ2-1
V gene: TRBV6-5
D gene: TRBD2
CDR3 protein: CASSWGLAGANEQFF
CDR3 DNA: TGTGCCAGCAGTTGGGGACTAGCGGGGGCCAATGAGCAGTTCTTC

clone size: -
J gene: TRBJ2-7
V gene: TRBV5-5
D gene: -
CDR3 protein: CASRQRPTYEQYF
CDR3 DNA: TGTGCCAGCAGACAGAGACCTACCTACGAGCAGTACTTC

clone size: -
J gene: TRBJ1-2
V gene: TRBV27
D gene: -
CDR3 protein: CASRKFTGSGYTF
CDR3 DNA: TGTGCCAGCAGAAAATTTACAGGGAGCGGCTACACCTTC

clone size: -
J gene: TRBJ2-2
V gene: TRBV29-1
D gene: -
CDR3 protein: CSVATGTQNTGELFF
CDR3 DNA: TGCAGCGTTGCGACTGGGACACAGAACACCGGGGAGCTGTTTTTT

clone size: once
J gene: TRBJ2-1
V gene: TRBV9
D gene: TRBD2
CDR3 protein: CASSDAPLGSGRPSNEQFF
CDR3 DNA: TGTGCCAGCAGCGACGCCCCTTTGGGTAGCGGGAGACCGTCCAATGAGCAGTTCTTC

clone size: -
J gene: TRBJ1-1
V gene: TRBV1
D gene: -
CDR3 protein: CTSSQGRIEGEAFF
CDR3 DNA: TGCACCAGCAGCCAAGGACGGATTGAGGGAGAAGCTTTCTTT

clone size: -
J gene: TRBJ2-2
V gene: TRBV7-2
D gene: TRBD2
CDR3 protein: CASSSTGGTGELFF
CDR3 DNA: TGTGCCAGCAGCTCCACGGGAGGGACCGGGGAGCTGTTTTTT

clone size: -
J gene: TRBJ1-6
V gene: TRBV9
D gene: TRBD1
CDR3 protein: CASSTSQGVNSPLHF
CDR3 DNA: TGTGCCAGCAGCACATCGCAGGGGGTGAATTCACCCCTCCACTTT